A selection of T cell receptor beta chains follows, all from one sample in a study of blood T cells in healthy people across ages. TCRdb re-called the 5' RACE reads with MiXCR, one entry per CDR3 protein. The sample lists 1.5 million or so distinct CDR3 sequences; roughly 45% were seen once. The sample was blood. The receptors were sampled from a woman between 18 and 30 years old in good health. The CDR3 runs from the conserved cysteine through the conserved F or W. A D gene is named only where the DNA matches it firmly. The size entry is marked missing in some rows and otherwise reads once, few, many or a size class.

d_call	clone_size	v_call	j_call	cdr3_nt	cdr3_aa
NA	NA	TRBV20-1	TRBJ2-7	TGCAGTGCTAGAGATGGTGTTTCGGAGCAGTACTTC	CSARDGVSEQYF
NA	NA	TRBV27	TRBJ2-3	TGTGCCAGCAGTTTCGAGGGGCCACTCACAGATACGCAGTATTTT	CASSFEGPLTDTQYF
NA	NA	TRBV3-1	TRBJ2-7	TGTGCCAGCAGCCAAGGAAGGTTAGCGTATTACAATGAGCAGTACTTC	CASSQGRLAYYNEQYF
NA	NA	TRBV6-1	TRBJ1-2	TGTGCCAGCAGTCCCCCCGTCGGTGGACACCCCTATTATGGCTACACCTTC	CASSPPVGGHPYYGYTF
NA	NA	TRBV27	TRBJ2-7	TGTGCCAGCACGGGCAGGTTATCCTACGAGCAGTACTTC	CASTGRLSYEQYF
NA	NA	TRBV12-3/TRBV12-4	TRBJ1-1	TGTGCCAGCAGTTTAGGGAGTTGGGGGAAATCGGACACTGAAGCTTTCTTT	CASSLGSWGKSDTEAFF
NA	few	TRBV4-1	TRBJ1-1	TGCGCCAGCAGCGGCGGACGGGGGGTGACTGAAGCTTTCTTT	CASSGGRGVTEAFF
NA	NA	TRBV6-5	TRBJ1-2	TGTGCCAGCACTAGGGGGGCTAACTATGGCTACACCTTC	CASTRGANYGYTF
NA	NA	TRBV27	TRBJ1-1	TGTGCCAGCAGTGCGATACCCCTGAGTTTTCACACTGAAGCTTTCTTT	CASSAIPLSFHTEAFF
NA	few	TRBV9	TRBJ2-7	TGTGCCAGCAGCGGCGACGTGACCTACGAGCAGTACTTC	CASSGDVTYEQYF
TRBD2	NA	TRBV20-1	TRBJ2-3	TGCAGTGCTAGAGTGGGACTAGGTATCGGAACAGATACGCAGTATTTT	CSARVGLGIGTDTQYF
NA	few	TRBV28	TRBJ2-3	TGTGCCACCCTGGGAGCTAGCACAGATACGCAGTATTTT	CATLGASTDTQYF
NA	NA	TRBV5-1	TRBJ1-4	TGCGCCAGCAGCCCCGGGGCCGAGAATGAAAAACTGTTTTTT	CASSPGAENEKLFF
NA	NA	TRBV7-2	TRBJ1-3	TGTGCCAGCAGCTACGGGGGGGGGTCTGGAAACACCATATATTTT	CASSYGGGSGNTIYF
NA	NA	TRBV6-5	TRBJ2-7	TGTGCCAGCAGTTCTACAACCGGGAGCGCCTACGAGCAGTACTTC	CASSSTTGSAYEQYF
TRBD1	NA	TRBV7-9	TRBJ1-1	TGTGCCAGCAGCGTTGGGACAGTGGAAGCTTTCTTT	CASSVGTVEAFF
NA	NA	TRBV3-1	TRBJ2-7	TGTGCCAGTACGAACGATGGGAGCTCCTACAATGAGCAGTACTTC	CASTNDGSSYNEQYF
TRBD2	few	TRBV11-2	TRBJ2-1	TGTGCCAGCAGCTTGGCGGGAGCGGTACCTGAGCAGTTCTTC	CASSLAGAVPEQFF
NA	NA	TRBV24-1	TRBJ2-3	TGTGCCACCAGTGATTTCGAGGGGGGCACAGATACGCAGTATTTT	CATSDFEGGTDTQYF
TRBD2	few	TRBV2	TRBJ2-5	TGTGCCAGCAAGCCAATGCGGGAGGATTACCAAAAGGAGACCCAGTACTTC	CASKPMREDYQKETQYF
NA	NA	TRBV20-1	TRBJ1-2	TGCAGTGCTAGAGTCCCCGGACAGTCAAACTATGGCTACACCTTC	CSARVPGQSNYGYTF
NA	many	TRBV7-9	TRBJ2-1	TGTGCCAGCAGCTTGGGACCAGCCTCCTACAATGAGCAGTTCTTC	CASSLGPASYNEQFF
TRBD2	NA	TRBV4-2	TRBJ2-7	TGTGCCAGCAGCCAAGAATTGCGGGGGGCCCACTCCTACGAGCAGTACTTC	CASSQELRGAHSYEQYF
TRBD2	NA	TRBV9	TRBJ2-3	TGTGCCAGCAGGGGAGCGGGGGGGCCTCCAGATACGCAGTATTTT	CASRGAGGPPDTQYF
NA	NA	TRBV12-3/TRBV12-4	TRBJ1-1	TGTGCCAGCAGTTTTGACAGACTGAACACTGAAGCTTTCTTT	CASSFDRLNTEAFF
NA	few	TRBV9	TRBJ2-1	TGTGCCAGCAGCGTAGGAAGGGATCCGAGCTCCTACAATGAGCAGTTCTTC	CASSVGRDPSSYNEQFF
NA	NA	TRBV5-1	TRBJ2-7	TGCGCCAGCAGCTTGGAGGCTAGCAGGTCTCCCTACAATGAGCAGTACTTC	CASSLEASRSPYNEQYF
TRBD2	many	TRBV7-2	TRBJ2-3	TGTGCCAGCAGCTCCTTTTTAGCGGGAGAGTCAGATACGCAGTATTTT	CASSSFLAGESDTQYF
NA	few	TRBV6-5	TRBJ2-1	TGTGCCAGCAGACTCGATCCCAACCGTGAGCAGTTCTTC	CASRLDPNREQFF
TRBD2	NA	TRBV2	TRBJ2-7	TGTGCCACCAGACAGGGACTAGCGGGGCTCTACGAGCAGTACTTC	CATRQGLAGLYEQYF
NA	NA	TRBV3-1	TRBJ2-3	TGTGCCAGCAGCCCACCGAGGGCGGCAGGGGGCACAGATACGCAGTATTTT	CASSPPRAAGGTDTQYF
TRBD2	NA	TRBV7-6	TRBJ2-7	TGTGCCAGCAGCTTAGGGAGTCAGGGCGGGAGAGGGAAGTACGAGCAGTACTTC	CASSLGSQGGRGKYEQYF
NA	NA	TRBV2	TRBJ1-2	TGTGCCAGCAGCCCTGACGGAGTAGGCTACACCTTC	CASSPDGVGYTF
NA	NA	TRBV12-5	TRBJ2-5	TGTGCTAGCGACGATCAGGATCAAGAGACCCAGTACTTC	CASDDQDQETQYF
NA	few	TRBV6-1	TRBJ1-2	TGTGCCAGCACCGAGGTGGGGGGTAACTATGGCTACACCTTC	CASTEVGGNYGYTF
NA	NA	TRBV20-1	TRBJ2-3	TGCAGTGCTAGATCCACCCCTAACGGGGGTACGCAGTATTTT	CSARSTPNGGTQYF
NA	NA	TRBV5-1	TRBJ1-2	TGCGCCAGCAGCGTGTCTTGGGACCAACCCACCTCTAACTATGGCTACACCTTC	CASSVSWDQPTSNYGYTF